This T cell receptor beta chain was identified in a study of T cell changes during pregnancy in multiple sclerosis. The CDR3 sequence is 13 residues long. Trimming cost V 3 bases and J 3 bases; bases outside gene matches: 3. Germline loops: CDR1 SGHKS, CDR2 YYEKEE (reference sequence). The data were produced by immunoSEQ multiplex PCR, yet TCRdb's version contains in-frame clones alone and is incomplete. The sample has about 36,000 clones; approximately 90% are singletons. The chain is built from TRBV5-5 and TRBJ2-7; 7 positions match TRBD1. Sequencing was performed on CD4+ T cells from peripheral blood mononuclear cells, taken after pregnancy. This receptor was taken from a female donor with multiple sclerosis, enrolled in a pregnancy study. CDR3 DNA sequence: TGTGCCAGCAGCTACGGGGACAGCTACGAGCAGTACTTC. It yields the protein CASSYGDSYEQYF.